The 11 T cell receptor beta chains presented below share a single source sample, sequenced in a study of beta chain features in type 1 diabetes. The investigators reverse transcribed all of the isolated RNA, so they sequenced expressed TCRB transcripts. TCRdb's table, derived via immunoSEQ multiplex PCR, lists solely in-frame clones and lacks some. The repertoire holds under 200,000 clones, around 8% seen once, with about 0.6% in the top ten. The sequenced sample was central memory CD4+ T cells from blood. These receptors were taken from a man aged 18 to 29 in good health.

The genes are TRBV6-1 and TRBJ1-1; D is unclear. The CDR3 totals 13 residues. Germline loops: CDR1 MNHNS, CDR2 SASEGT. Deletions cut 2 bases from V and 1 base from J, with 5 bases between. The CDR3 DNA reads TGTGCCAGCAGTGAATTATGGAACACTGAAGCTTTCTTT. As protein: CASSELWNTEAFF.

This clone was counted a few times. The chain couples TRBV7-9 to TRBJ1-4; 8 positions agree with TRBD1. V gave up 5 bases and J gave up 11 bases; unmatched junction bases: 7. The CDR3 length is 13 residues. CDR1 and CDR2 (germline): SEHNR, FQNEAQ (reference sequence). CDR3 nucleotides: TGTGCCAGCAGCATAACAGGGGGAAGTAAACTGTTTTTT. As protein: CASSITGGSKLFF.

The V and J genes are TRBV25-1 and TRBJ2-3; TRBD1 is a possible D gene (6 bases). In germline, CDR1 is MGHDK, CDR2 SYGVNS. This CDR3 contains 15 residues. Trimming stripped 4 bases from V and 0 bases from J, with 11 bases between. Written as DNA, the CDR3 is TGTGCCAGCAGTGGAGGACAGTATAGCACAGATACGCAGTATTTT. Protein: CASSGGQYSTDTQYF.

This chain links TRBV5-1 with TRBJ2-3; D possibly corresponds to TRBD1 (5 bases). The CDR3 is 17 amino acids. The V gene lost 0 bases and the J gene lost 0 bases, with 14 bases spanning the gap. CDR1 SGHRS and CDR2 YFSETQ come from the germline V gene. The CDR3 is CASSLAITDTSTDTQYF. The CDR3 DNA reads TGCGCCAGCAGCTTGGCCATCACGGACACTAGCACAGATACGCAGTATTTT.

This clone came up a few times. V is TRBV15 and J is TRBJ1-2; 8 positions agree with TRBD1. V was pared by 5 bases and J by 8 bases, with 19 bases of the junction left unmatched. CDR3 length: 17 residues. Per the germline V gene, CDR1 is LNHNV and CDR2 is YYDKDF (reference sequence). CDR3 loop: CATSRTGQTGAVVGYTF. In nucleotides, the CDR3 is TGTGCCACCAGCCGAACCGGCCAGACAGGGGCCGTAGTGGGCTACACCTTC.

In this sample, this clone turned up many times. The V gene is TRBV7-8, the J gene TRBJ2-1, with TRBD2 matching over 8 bases. CDR1 is SGHVS, CDR2 FQNEAQ, per germline. The CDR3 runs 17 residues. V dropped 1 base and J dropped 0; count of bases not matched to a gene: 5. The CDR3 coding sequence is TGTGCCAGCAGCTTAGGAGGGCGGGGGGCCTCCTACAATGAGCAGTTCTTC. Protein product: CASSLGGRGASYNEQFF.

This clone was detected only a few times. The chain carries TRBV10-3 and TRBJ1-4; 7 bases are shared with TRBD1. CDR3 size: 15 residues. With V trimmed by 6 bases and J by 8 bases, 12 bases remained unmatched. Germline loops: CDR1 ENHRY, CDR2 SYGVKD. The DNA of the CDR3 is TGTGCCATCAGCGAAGGGGCAGGGGGGATGGAAAAACTGTTTTTT. It encodes CAISEGAGGMEKLFF.

This clone was counted between two and nine times. This chain joins TRBV27 and TRBJ2-5, with TRBD2 matching 14 bases. V gave up 10 bases and J gave up 5 bases; unmatched junction bases: 12. Germline V gene data show CDR1 as MNHEY and CDR2 as SMNVEV (reference sequence). The CDR3 totals 16 residues. In nucleotides, the CDR3 is TGTGCCACCGCCCCGGGACTAGCGGGAGTGGGGGAGACCCAGTACTTC. Protein product: CATAPGLAGVGETQYF.

V and J are TRBV25-1 and TRBJ1-3; D perhaps matches TRBD1 (5 bases). This CDR3 contains 15 residues. From germline, CDR1 is MGHDK and CDR2 SYGVNS. Trimming stripped 0 bases from V and 9 bases from J, with 15 bases between. This CDR3 is CASSEYRGSKGTIYF. Written as DNA, the CDR3 is TGTGCCAGCAGTGAATATAGGGGCTCTAAGGGCACCATATATTTT.

The J gene is TRBJ2-1, the V gene TRBV7-2, with 11 bases matching TRBD1. Germline CDR1 reads SGHTA; CDR2 reads FQGNSA. This CDR3 has 18 residues. The V gene end was trimmed by 1 base and the J gene end by 0 bases; junction bases not matched to a gene: 5. Here the CDR3 DNA reads TGTGCCAGCAGCTTAGTCGGGACAGGGGGTATCTCCTACAATGAGCAGTTCTTC. Its protein is CASSLVGTGGISYNEQFF.

The V and J genes are TRBV7-2 and TRBJ1-1, with TRBD1 matching 7 bases. The CDR3 runs 14 residues. Germline CDR1 and CDR2: SGHTA and FQGNSA. Trimming removed 2 bases from V and 4 bases from J; junction bases left unmatched: 4. CDR3: CASSLIQGSTEAFF. The CDR3 DNA sequence: TGTGCCAGCAGCTTAATACAGGGGAGCACTGAAGCTTTCTTT.